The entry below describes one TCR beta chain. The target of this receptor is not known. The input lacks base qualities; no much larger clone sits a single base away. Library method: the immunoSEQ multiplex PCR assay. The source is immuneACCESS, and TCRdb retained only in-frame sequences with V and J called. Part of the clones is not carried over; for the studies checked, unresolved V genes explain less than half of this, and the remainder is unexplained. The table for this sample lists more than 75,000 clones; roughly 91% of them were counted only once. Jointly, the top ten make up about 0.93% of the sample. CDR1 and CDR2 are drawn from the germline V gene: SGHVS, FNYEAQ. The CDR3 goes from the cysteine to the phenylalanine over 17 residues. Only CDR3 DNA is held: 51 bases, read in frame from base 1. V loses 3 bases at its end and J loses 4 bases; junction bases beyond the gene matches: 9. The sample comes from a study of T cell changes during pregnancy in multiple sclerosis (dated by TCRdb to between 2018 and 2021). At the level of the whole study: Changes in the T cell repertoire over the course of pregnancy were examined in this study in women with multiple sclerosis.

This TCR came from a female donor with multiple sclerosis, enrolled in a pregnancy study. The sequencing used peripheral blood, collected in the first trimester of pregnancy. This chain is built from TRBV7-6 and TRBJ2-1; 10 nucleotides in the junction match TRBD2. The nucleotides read TGTGCCAGCAGCTTTAGTAGCGGGGGGCCCCCTTACAATGAGCAGTTCTTC. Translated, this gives CASSFSSGGPPYNEQFF. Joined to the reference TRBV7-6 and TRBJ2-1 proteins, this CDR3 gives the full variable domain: GAGVSQSPRYKVTKRGQDVALRCDPISGHVSLYWYRQALGQGPEFLTYFNYEAQQDKSGLPNDRFSAERPEGSISTLTIQRTEQRDSAMYRCASSFSSGGPPYNEQFFGPGTRLTVL.